The 25 T cell receptor beta chains listed next were all sequenced from one sample in a study of blood T cell repertoires in COVID-19 (dated by TCRdb to the early 2020s). Library creation used the immunoSEQ multiplex PCR assay. TCRdb retrieved this table from immuneACCESS and kept in-frame rearrangements only. Not all clones are present; in checked studies, unresolved V genes account for under half, and no reason is known for the remainder. The sample table lists roughly 150,000 clones, around 89% of them with a count of one. Clones ranked in the top ten supply around 2.1% of the sample. The sequenced sample consisted of peripheral blood. The receptors stem from a man in his forties or fifties who had recovered from COVID-19.

V and J are TRBV28 and TRBJ1-6, with 10 bases that match TRBD1. The CDR3 is 14 amino acids. With 6 bases clipped from V and 11 bases from J, the junction kept 7 bases outside the gene matches. Germline V CDR1 and CDR2: MDHEN, SYDVKM. The CDR3 DNA is TGTGCCAGCAGCCCGGGACAGGGGACGACACCCCTCCACTTT. Protein product: CASSPGQGTTPLHF.

The rearrangement uses TRBV13 and TRBJ2-3; weak D call: TRBD2 (6 bases). Trimming removed 4 bases at V and 2 bases at J, with 19 bases between. This CDR3 has 17 residues. Germline assignment: CDR1 PRHDT and CDR2 FYEKMQ (reference sequence). CDR3 sequence reads: CASSSSIAEDNTDTQYF. Written as DNA, the CDR3 is TGTGCCAGCAGCTCGTCCATAGCGGAAGACAACACAGATACGCAGTATTTT.

CDR3: CSVEVGLAGIYEQYF. CDR3 DNA: TGCAGCGTTGAAGTGGGACTAGCGGGAATCTACGAGCAGTACTTC. The genes are TRBV29-1 and TRBJ2-7; the match to TRBD2 covers 13 bases. The J segment lost 3 bases and the V segment lost 1 base, leaving 3 bases of the junction unmatched. CDR1 is SQVTM, CDR2 ANQGSEA, per germline. The CDR3 runs 15 residues.

The chain couples TRBV7-8 to TRBJ2-3, with D perhaps matching TRBD1 (6 bases). The V end lost 1 base, the J end lost 3 bases, and 11 bases lay between the germline ends. The CDR3 loop spans 15 amino acids. Germline V CDR1 and CDR2: SGHVS, FQNEAQ. The CDR3 DNA is TGTGCCAGCAGCTTAGTAGGCAGGGGAACAGATACGCAGTATTTT. Translation: CASSLVGRGTDTQYF.

The J gene is TRBJ1-2, the V gene TRBV6-2 or TRBV6-3, with D possibly TRBD1 on 6 matching bases. V was shortened by 2 bases and J by 2 bases, with 9 bases between the two germline ends. Germline CDR1 reads MNHEY; CDR2 reads SVGEGT. This CDR3 contains 14 residues. This CDR3 is CASSYLQGNYGYTF. The DNA of the CDR3 is TGTGCCAGCAGTTACCTCCAGGGGAACTATGGCTACACCTTC.

The chain carries TRBV2 and TRBJ1-1; weak D call: TRBD1 (6 bases). This CDR3 has 14 amino acids. Trimming shortened V by 7 bases and J by 1 base, and 13 bases separated the two germline ends. The germline V gene encodes CDR1 SNHLY and CDR2 FYNNEI. The CDR3 spells CASNDRIQNTEAFF. CDR3 DNA: TGTGCCAGCAACGACAGGATTCAGAACACTGAAGCTTTCTTT. Full variable domain (outside the CDR3, taken from reference TRBV2 and TRBJ1-1): EPEVTQTPSHQVTQMGQEVILRCVPISNHLYFYWYRQILGQKVEFLVSFYNNEISEKSEIFDDQFSVERPDGSNFTLKIRSTKLEDSAMYFCASNDRIQNTEAFFGQGTRLTVV.

This rearrangement joins TRBV10-3 to TRBJ1-6; D ambiguous. The V end was cut by 7 bases, the J end by 8 bases, with 12 bases between. The CDR3 runs 13 residues. Germline CDR1 and CDR2: ENHRY and SYGVKD. CDR3: CAITPRGDSPLHF. The CDR3 nucleotides read TGTGCCATCACCCCCCGGGGTGATTCACCCCTCCACTTT.

The V and J genes are TRBV5-1 and TRBJ2-7, with D tentatively TRBD1 (7 bases). V lost 2 bases to trimming and J lost 3 bases, with 12 bases between them. The CDR3 length is 14 residues. In germline, CDR1 is SGHRS, CDR2 YFSETQ. Here the CDR3 reads CASSFQQGGYEQYF. As DNA, the CDR3 is TGCGCCAGCAGCTTTCAGCAGGGGGGCTACGAGCAGTACTTC.

A single count supports this clone. The V and J genes are TRBV6-5 and TRBJ2-2, with no clear D. This CDR3 is 11 amino acids long. Per germline, CDR1 MNHEY and CDR2 SVGAGI. V lost 6 bases, J lost 4 bases, and 3 bases lay in between. CDR3 sequence reads: CASSGTGELFF. The CDR3 region has the DNA TGTGCCAGCAGCGGCACCGGGGAGCTGTTTTTT.

This chain links TRBV28 with TRBJ2-5, with no clear D. Trimming took off 1 base at V and 5 bases at J, with 11 bases between the two ends. Germline V gene sequence: CDR1 MDHEN, CDR2 SYDVKM. There are 14 residues in the CDR3. DNA of the CDR3: TGTGCCAGCAGTTTATCGGGTGCCACCGAGACCCAGTACTTC. This translates into CASSLSGATETQYF.

The rearrangement uses TRBV19 and TRBJ2-1; TRBD2 aligns across 8 bases. Unmatched junction bases numbered 14, after V lost 2 bases and J lost 8 bases. This CDR3 is 17 amino acids long. Germline CDR1 and CDR2: LNHDA and SQIVND (reference sequence). CDR3 loop: CASSINYGAGRADEQFF. The CDR3 DNA reads TGTGCCAGTAGTATAAACTACGGCGCCGGGAGGGCCGATGAGCAGTTCTTC. Together with reference TRBV19 and TRBJ2-1, the CDR3 gives the full variable domain: DGGITQSPKYLFRKEGQNVTLSCEQNLNHDAMYWYRQDPGQGLRLIYYSQIVNDFQKGDIAEGYSVSREKKESFPLTVTSAQKNPTAFYLCASSINYGAGRADEQFFGPGTRLTVL.

The CDR3 DNA reads as TGCAGCCCCCGGCTAGCGGGTCAAGAGACCCAGTACTTC. Translated, it gives CSPRLAGQETQYF. The rearrangement uses TRBV29-1 and TRBJ2-5; 8 bases align to TRBD2. Germline CDR1 reads SQVTM; CDR2 reads ANQGSEA. This CDR3 is 13 amino acids long. The junction had 7 bases not matched to a gene; V was cut back by 8 bases and J by 2 bases.

This rearrangement joins TRBV5-1 to TRBJ2-3; D might be TRBD2 (6 bases). Germline V gene data show CDR1 as SGHRS and CDR2 as YFSETQ. V was pared by 4 bases and J by 7 bases, with 19 bases between. CDR3 length: 15 residues. CDR3 in DNA: TGCGCCAGCAGCGGGGGGTCCGGGACTTTAAATACGCAGTATTTT. This translates into CASSGGSGTLNTQYF.

The V call is TRBV5-5, the J call TRBJ1-1; tentative D call: TRBD1 (6 bases). CDR1 is SGHKS and CDR2 is YYEKEE in the germline V gene (reference sequence). The V and J ends lost 2 bases and 1 base respectively, with 15 bases between them. This CDR3 comprises 16 residues. CDR3 sequence: CASSFRAGAPNTEAFF. CDR3 bases: TGTGCCAGCAGCTTTAGGGCAGGGGCCCCGAACACTGAAGCTTTCTTT.

With regard to this clone: The same CDR3 is also encoded by other DNA sequences in this sample. V gene TRBV7-2 combines with J gene TRBJ2-3, with TRBD2 matching over 15 bases. V lost 5 bases, J lost 5 bases, and 5 bases stayed unmatched. The CDR3 has 16 amino acids. From germline, CDR1 is SGHTA and CDR2 FQGNSA. The CDR3 region has the DNA TGTGCCAGCAGCCGGACTAGCGGGGGGGCGGTAGATACGCAGTATTTT. Protein: CASSRTSGGAVDTQYF.

The chain is built from TRBV18 and TRBJ2-5, with D maybe TRBD2 (5 bases). The ends were cut back, 4 bases at V and 7 bases at J, with 7 bases in the middle. CDR1 is KGHSH and CDR2 is LQKENI in the germline V gene. The CDR3 length is 11 residues. The CDR3: CASSREGTQYF. Written as DNA, the CDR3 is TGTGCCAGCTCACGAGAGGGGACCCAGTACTTC.

V is TRBV11-2 and J is TRBJ1-5, with D unresolved. Per germline, CDR1 SGHAT and CDR2 FQNNGV. Trimming removed 2 bases from V and 9 bases from J, with 17 bases in between. The CDR3 is made up of 15 amino acids. CDR3 sequence: CASSLSREGLGPQHF. The CDR3 coding sequence is TGTGCCAGCAGCTTAAGTCGTGAGGGTTTGGGGCCCCAGCATTTT.

The chain recombines TRBV19 with TRBJ1-4; D is unresolved. The CDR3 is 15 residues long. Trimming took 8 bases from V and 4 from J, leaving 17 bases between them. The germline V gene has CDR1 LNHDA and CDR2 SQIVND (reference sequence). As DNA, the CDR3 is TGTGCCAGTGAAACCGGGGAGGCGGGTAATGAAAAACTGTTTTTT. Its translation: CASETGEAGNEKLFF.

The CDR3 DNA reads TGTGCCAGTAGTATGACAGGAGTGAACACTGAAGCTTTCTTT. As protein: CASSMTGVNTEAFF. The chain couples TRBV19 to TRBJ1-1; the D gene is possibly TRBD1 (6 bases). V was clipped by 3 bases and J by 0 bases, with 8 bases between them. CDR1 is LNHDA, CDR2 SQIVND, per germline (reference sequence). There are 14 residues in the CDR3. Full variable domain (rest looked up from reference TRBV19 and TRBJ1-1): DGGITQSPKYLFRKEGQNVTLSCEQNLNHDAMYWYRQDPGQGLRLIYYSQIVNDFQKGDIAEGYSVSREKKESFPLTVTSAQKNPTAFYLCASSMTGVNTEAFFGQGTRLTVV.

This clone was detected once. The chain links TRBV4-3 to TRBJ2-1; TRBD2 aligns across 9 bases. This CDR3 has 15 residues. CDR1 LGHNA and CDR2 YSLEER come from the germline V gene. V shed 0 bases, J shed 7 bases, and the junction held 4 bases outside the gene matches. This CDR3 is CASSQEGLAGNEQFF. Here the CDR3 DNA reads TGCGCCAGCAGCCAAGAGGGGCTAGCGGGAAATGAGCAGTTCTTC.

This clone is a singleton in its sample. V usage is TRBV29-1 and J usage is TRBJ2-5; D may be TRBD1 (5 bases). The germline V gene encodes CDR1 SQVTM and CDR2 ANQGSEA. CDR3 size: 16 residues. V was pared by 3 bases and J by 5 bases, with 22 bases between. This CDR3 reads CSVDLTQGLPQETQYF. For the CDR3, the DNA is TGCAGCGTTGACTTGACCCAGGGTCTACCACAGGAGACCCAGTACTTC.

By sample fraction, this clone is large. The rearrangement uses TRBV6-2 or TRBV6-3 and TRBJ2-7, with D possibly matching TRBD1 (6 bases). CDR1 and CDR2 (germline): MNHEY, SVGEGT. The length of the CDR3 is 14 residues. V was cut by 2 bases and J by 3 bases, with 11 bases left in between. CDR3: CASSYAGVGYEQYF. CDR3 in DNA: TGTGCCAGCAGTTACGCAGGGGTGGGCTACGAGCAGTACTTC.

In regard to this clone: Distinct nucleotide sequences in the sample also encode this CDR3. The CDR3 spells CASSESTGDYGYTF. The DNA for the CDR3 is TGCGCCAGCAGTGAGTCGACGGGGGACTATGGCTACACCTTC. The V and J genes are TRBV10-2 and TRBJ1-2; D is possibly TRBD1 (5 bases). The V end was cut by 0 bases, the J end by 3 bases, with 8 bases between. The CDR3 has 14 residues. In germline, CDR1 is WSHSY, CDR2 SAAADI.

The rearrangement uses TRBV19 and TRBJ1-1; the D is unclear. In germline, CDR1 is LNHDA, CDR2 SQIVND (reference sequence). The CDR3 is made up of 13 amino acids. Trimming stripped 5 bases from V and 0 bases from J, with 7 bases between. This chain's CDR3 is CASSAGVNTEAFF. The CDR3 coding sequence is TGTGCCAGTAGTGCAGGCGTGAACACTGAAGCTTTCTTT.

The table lists this clone with a count of one. The rearrangement joins TRBV5-1 to TRBJ2-3, with D possibly matching TRBD2 (5 bases). The CDR3 consists of 12 residues. Germline lookup yields CDR1 SGHRS and CDR2 YFSETQ. Trimming cost V 3 bases and J 4 bases, with 6 bases left between them. The CDR3 DNA sequence: TGCGCCAGCAGCTCCGGGGCAGATACGCAGTATTTT. Translating it yields CASSSGADTQYF.